This T cell receptor (beta chain) comes out of a study of blood T cells in healthy people across ages. Germline V lookup: CDR1 SGHTA, CDR2 FQGTGA. Trimming removed 2 bases from V and 5 bases from J, with 6 bases in between. CDR3 length: 13 amino acids. Alongside a J-beta primer mix, a sample-barcoded 5' primer served in a second PCR lasting about 7 to 11 cycles. TCRdb fed the 5' RACE reads into MiXCR, producing one record per CDR3 protein. The sample has about 970,000 distinct CDR3 sequences, 45% to 60% seen once. This clonotype was seen a handful of times. As yet, its antigen is unknown. Study-wide results and caveats: CMV infection status of these donors was not known.

This TCR came from an older woman in good health. V is TRBV7-3 and J is TRBJ2-2, with D uncertain. Sequencing was carried out using blood. The CDR3 is CASSLVLTGELFF. DNA of the CDR3: TGTGCCAGCAGCTTAGTCCTAACCGGGGAGCTGTTTTTT.